This is a list of T cell receptor beta chains from one sample in a study of OX40 agonist ivuxolimab in advanced cancers. TCRdb keeps only in-frame clones here, not all; method: immunoSEQ multiplex PCR. The sample holds nearly 110,000 clones, 91% seen once. The sequences come from CD4+ or CD8+ T cells sorted from blood, collected in a trial of the OX40 agonist ivuxolimab. All receptors come from an adult with an advanced solid tumor such as melanoma, head and neck, liver or kidney cancer. Each CDR3 is given with its conserved first and last residue. Each record gives: V gene, D gene, clone size, J gene, CDR3 length, CDR3 DNA, CDR3 protein. A D gene is named only where the DNA matches it firmly. Clone size, where shown, is once, few, many, or a class for clones that have expanded.

TRBV7-9	.	.	TRBJ1-2	15	TGTGCCAGCAGCTCAACAGGGCGTTGGACCTATGGCTACACCTTC	CASSSTGRWTYGYTF
TRBV28	.	.	TRBJ2-3	14	TGTGCCAGCAAAGGCGGGACTAGCACAGATACGCAGTATTTT	CASKGGTSTDTQYF
TRBV28	.	.	TRBJ1-3	16	TGTGCCAGCACCGAACGGTTGGGGAGCTCTGGAAACACCATATATTTT	CASTERLGSSGNTIYF
TRBV7-9	.	.	TRBJ2-3	13	TGTGCCAGCAGCTTAGTGGAGGGCCAATCGCAGTATTTT	CASSLVEGQSQYF
TRBV6-4	TRBD2	.	TRBJ2-7	16	TGTGCCAGCAGTGCGACTAGCGGGAGGCCTCACTACGAGCAGTACTTC	CASSATSGRPHYEQYF
TRBV6-5	.	.	TRBJ2-7	15	TGTGCCAGCAGTTACTCGACATCAGGTACCTACGAGCAGTACTTC	CASSYSTSGTYEQYF
TRBV5-1	.	.	TRBJ1-3	17	TGCGCCAGCAGCCCGGCCCCCGGCTCGGGCGGGGGAAACACCATATATTTT	CASSPAPGSGGGNTIYF
TRBV6-6	.	.	TRBJ1-5	14	TGTGCCAGCAGTCGTCGGGGAGGCAATCAGCCCCAGCATTTT	CASSRRGGNQPQHF
TRBV7-3	.	.	TRBJ2-5	13	TGTGCCAGCAGCTTTAAGGGGGAGGAGACCCAGTACTTC	CASSFKGEETQYF
TRBV7-2	.	.	TRBJ2-7	16	TGTGCCAGCAGCTTAGGTCAGGGGAGGATCTCCTACGAGCAGTACTTC	CASSLGQGRISYEQYF
TRBV6-5	TRBD2	.	TRBJ2-7	15	TGTGCCAGCAGACCCCAGGATAGCGGGATATACGAGCAGTACTTC	CASRPQDSGIYEQYF
TRBV15	.	few	TRBJ1-5	15	TGTGCCACCAGCAGAGATCGGGAGGGTTGGCAGCCCCAGCATTTT	CATSRDREGWQPQHF
TRBV28	.	.	TRBJ1-5	15	TGTGCCAGCCATAGCGGGGGCCTAACCTTTCAGCCCCAGCATTTT	CASHSGGLTFQPQHF
TRBV5-1	.	.	TRBJ1-3	12	TGCGCCAGCGGGACGGAGGGCAGCACCATATATTTT	CASGTEGSTIYF
TRBV9	TRBD1	.	TRBJ2-3	15	TGTGCCAGCAGCTTGGGACAGGCTTTTTATGGTACGCAGTATTTT	CASSLGQAFYGTQYF
TRBV5-1	.	.	TRBJ2-3	16	TGCGCCAGCAGCTTGGGACAGAGTACTCTCACAGATACGCAGTATTTT	CASSLGQSTLTDTQYF
TRBV6-4	.	.	TRBJ1-2	15	TGTGCCAGCAGCGGAGGACCACCTTCCTACTATGGCTACACCTTC	CASSGGPPSYYGYTF
TRBV5-1	TRBD2	.	TRBJ2-7	14	TGCGCCAGCAGCTCTGGGACTAGCGGGAGCGAGCAGTACTTC	CASSSGTSGSEQYF
TRBV7-6	TRBD2	.	TRBJ2-5	13	TGTGCCAGCAGCTTTCCAGCGGGAGCGGACCAGTACTTC	CASSFPAGADQYF
TRBV6-5	.	.	TRBJ2-7	15	TGTGCCAGCAGTTACGGTCGGCTGAGCTCCTACGAGCAGTACTTC	CASSYGRLSSYEQYF
TRBV7-2	.	.	TRBJ1-2	13	TGTGCCAGCAGCTCATCTTGGGCCTATGGCTACACCTTC	CASSSSWAYGYTF
TRBV18	TRBD2	once	TRBJ2-5	15	TGTGCCAGCTCACCCAAAGCGGGAGATCAAGAGACCCAGTACTTC	CASSPKAGDQETQYF
TRBV6-1	.	.	TRBJ2-5	13	TGTGCCAGCAGTGACTTAGGGGGAGAGACCCAGTACTTC	CASSDLGGETQYF
TRBV7-2	TRBD2	.	TRBJ2-3	13	TGTGCCAGCAGCCAGATGAGGGAGGGTGCGCAGTATTTT	CASSQMREGAQYF